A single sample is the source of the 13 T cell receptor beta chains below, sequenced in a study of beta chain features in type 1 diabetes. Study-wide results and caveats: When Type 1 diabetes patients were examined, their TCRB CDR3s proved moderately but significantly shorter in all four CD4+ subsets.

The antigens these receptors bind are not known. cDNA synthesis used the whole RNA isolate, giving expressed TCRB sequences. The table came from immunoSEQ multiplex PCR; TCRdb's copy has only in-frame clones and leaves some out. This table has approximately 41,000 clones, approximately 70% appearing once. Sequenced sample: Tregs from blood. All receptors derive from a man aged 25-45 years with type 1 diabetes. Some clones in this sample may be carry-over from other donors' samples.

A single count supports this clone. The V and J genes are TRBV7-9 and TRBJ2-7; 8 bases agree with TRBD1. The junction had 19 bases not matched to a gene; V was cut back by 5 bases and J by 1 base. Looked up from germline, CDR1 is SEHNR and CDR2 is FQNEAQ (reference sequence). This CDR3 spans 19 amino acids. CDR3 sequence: CASSPTWPHRDRSSYEQYF. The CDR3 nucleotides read TGTGCCAGCAGCCCCACTTGGCCACACCGGGACAGGAGTTCCTACGAGCAGTACTTC.

CDR3 loop: CASSPQGRNTEAFF. In DNA form, the CDR3 reads TGCGCCAGCAGCCCCCAGGGCAGAAACACTGAAGCTTTCTTT. V gene TRBV5-1 combines with J gene TRBJ1-1, with D tentatively TRBD1 (5 bases). CDR1 SGHRS and CDR2 YFSETQ come from the germline V gene. The CDR3 is 14 amino acids. Trimming removed 4 bases at V and 2 bases at J, with 12 bases between.

CDR3 in amino acids: CASSVLGVGSGANVLTF. The CDR3 region has the DNA TGTGCCAGCAGCGTACTAGGGGTTGGCTCTGGGGCCAACGTCCTGACTTTC. The V gene is TRBV9, the J gene TRBJ2-6; D is perhaps TRBD1 (5 bases). Germline CDR1 and CDR2: SGDLS and YYNGEE. This CDR3 has 17 residues. Trimming removed 1 base at V and 0 bases at J, with 11 bases between.

This CDR3 is CASSLYRVGSYTF. The CDR3 DNA is TGTGCCAGCAGTTTGTACAGGGTCGGGAGCTACACCTTC. V is TRBV28 and J is TRBJ1-2; possibly TRBD1 for D (6 bases). Germline V CDR1 and CDR2: MDHEN, SYDVKM. This CDR3 has 13 residues. The ends were cut back, 3 bases at V and 9 bases at J, with 14 bases in the middle.

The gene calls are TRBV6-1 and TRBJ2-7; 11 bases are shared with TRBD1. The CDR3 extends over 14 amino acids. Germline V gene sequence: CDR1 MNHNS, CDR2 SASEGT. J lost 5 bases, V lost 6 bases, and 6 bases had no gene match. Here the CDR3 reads CASRPGTGGNEQYF. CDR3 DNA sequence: TGTGCCAGCAGACCCGGGACAGGGGGAAACGAGCAGTACTTC.

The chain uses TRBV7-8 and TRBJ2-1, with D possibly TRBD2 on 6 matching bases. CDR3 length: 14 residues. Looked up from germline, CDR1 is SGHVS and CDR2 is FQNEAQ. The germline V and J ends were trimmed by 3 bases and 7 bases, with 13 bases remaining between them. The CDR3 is CASSFRLARNEQFF. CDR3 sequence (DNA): TGTGCCAGCAGCTTTAGGCTAGCGAGGAATGAGCAGTTCTTC.

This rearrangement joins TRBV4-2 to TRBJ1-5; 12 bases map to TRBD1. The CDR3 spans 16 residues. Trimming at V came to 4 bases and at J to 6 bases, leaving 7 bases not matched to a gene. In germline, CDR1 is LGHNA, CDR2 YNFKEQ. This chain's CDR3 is CASSRTGTGGIQPQHF. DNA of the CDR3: TGTGCCAGCAGCCGCACCGGGACAGGGGGCATTCAGCCCCAGCATTTT.

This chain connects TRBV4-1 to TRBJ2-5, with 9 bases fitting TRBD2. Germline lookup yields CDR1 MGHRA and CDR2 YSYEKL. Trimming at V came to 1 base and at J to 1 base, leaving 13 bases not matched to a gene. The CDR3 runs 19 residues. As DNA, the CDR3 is TGCGCCAGCAGCCAAGCGTACCGCGGGGGGGCCAGGGCCCAAGAGACCCAGTACTTC. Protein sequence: CASSQAYRGGARAQETQYF.

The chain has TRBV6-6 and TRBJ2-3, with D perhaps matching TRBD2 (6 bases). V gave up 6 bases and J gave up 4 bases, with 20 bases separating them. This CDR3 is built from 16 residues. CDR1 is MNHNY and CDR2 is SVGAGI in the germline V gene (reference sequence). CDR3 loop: CASRNERVIGSDTQYF. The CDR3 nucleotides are TGTGCCAGCAGAAACGAGCGGGTCATAGGCTCAGATACGCAGTATTTT.

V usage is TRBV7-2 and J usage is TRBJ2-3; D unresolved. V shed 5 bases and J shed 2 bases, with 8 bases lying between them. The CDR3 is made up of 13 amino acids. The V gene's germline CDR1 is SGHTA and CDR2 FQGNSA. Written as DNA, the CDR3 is TGTGCCAGCAGCCCCAGGTACACAGATACGCAGTATTTT. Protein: CASSPRYTDTQYF.

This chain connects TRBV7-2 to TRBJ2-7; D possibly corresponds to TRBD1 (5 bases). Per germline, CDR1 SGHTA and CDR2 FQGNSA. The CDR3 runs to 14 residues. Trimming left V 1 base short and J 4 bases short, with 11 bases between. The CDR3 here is CASSLVVGQYEQYF. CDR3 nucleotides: TGTGCCAGCAGCTTAGTCGTAGGACAATACGAGCAGTACTTC.

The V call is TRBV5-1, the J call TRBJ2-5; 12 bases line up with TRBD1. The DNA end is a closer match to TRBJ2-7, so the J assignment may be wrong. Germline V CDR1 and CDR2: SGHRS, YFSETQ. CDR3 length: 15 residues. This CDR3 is CASSPGTGGLYEQYF. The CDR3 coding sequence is TGCGCCAGCAGCCCAGGGACAGGGGGCCTATACGAGCAGTACTTC.

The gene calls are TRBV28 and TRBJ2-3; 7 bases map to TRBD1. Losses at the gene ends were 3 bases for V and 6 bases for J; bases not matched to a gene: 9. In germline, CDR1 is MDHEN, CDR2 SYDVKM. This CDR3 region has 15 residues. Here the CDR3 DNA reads TGTGCCAGCAGTTTCCTGGACAGGTCATGGGATACGCAGTATTTT. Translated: CASSFLDRSWDTQYF.